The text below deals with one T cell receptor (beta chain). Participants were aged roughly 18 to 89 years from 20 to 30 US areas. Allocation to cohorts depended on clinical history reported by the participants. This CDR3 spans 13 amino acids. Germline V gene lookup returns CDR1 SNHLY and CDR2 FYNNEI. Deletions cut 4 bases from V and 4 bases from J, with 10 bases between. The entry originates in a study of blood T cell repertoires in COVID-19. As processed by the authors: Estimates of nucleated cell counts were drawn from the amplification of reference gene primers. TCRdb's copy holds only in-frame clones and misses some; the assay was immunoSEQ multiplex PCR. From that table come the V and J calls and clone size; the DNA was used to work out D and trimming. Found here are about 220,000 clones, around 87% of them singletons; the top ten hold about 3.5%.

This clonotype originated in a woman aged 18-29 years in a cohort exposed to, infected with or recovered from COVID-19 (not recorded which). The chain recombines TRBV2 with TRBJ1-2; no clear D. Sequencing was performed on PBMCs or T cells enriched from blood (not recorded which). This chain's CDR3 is CASSVSATYGYTF. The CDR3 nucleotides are TGTGCCAGCAGTGTGTCAGCGACCTATGGCTACACCTTC.